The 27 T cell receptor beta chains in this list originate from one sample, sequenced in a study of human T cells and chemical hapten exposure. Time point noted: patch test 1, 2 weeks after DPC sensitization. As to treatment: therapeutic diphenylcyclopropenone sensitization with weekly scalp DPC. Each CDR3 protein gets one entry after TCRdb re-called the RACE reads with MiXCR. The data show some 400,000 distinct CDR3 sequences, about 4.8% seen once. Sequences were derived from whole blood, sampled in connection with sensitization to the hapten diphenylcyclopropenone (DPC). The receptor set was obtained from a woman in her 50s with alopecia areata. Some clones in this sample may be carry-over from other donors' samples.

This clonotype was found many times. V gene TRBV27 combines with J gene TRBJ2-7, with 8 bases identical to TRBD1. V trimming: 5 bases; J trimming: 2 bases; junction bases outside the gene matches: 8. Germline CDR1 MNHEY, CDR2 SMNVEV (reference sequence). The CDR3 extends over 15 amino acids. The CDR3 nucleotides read TGTGCCAGCAGTACTGGGACAGGCTCACCCTACGAGCAGTACTTC. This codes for CASSTGTGSPYEQYF.

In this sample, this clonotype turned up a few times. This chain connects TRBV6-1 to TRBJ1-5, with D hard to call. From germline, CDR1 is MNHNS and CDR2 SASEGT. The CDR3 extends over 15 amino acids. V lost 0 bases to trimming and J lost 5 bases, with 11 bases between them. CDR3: CASSEAASTYQPQHF. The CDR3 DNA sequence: TGTGCCAGCAGTGAAGCGGCCAGTACATATCAGCCCCAGCATTTT.

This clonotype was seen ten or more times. The CDR3 sequence is CASSIPGTSGPEQFF. In nucleotides, the CDR3 is TGTGCCAGCAGCATCCCCGGGACTAGCGGGCCTGAGCAGTTCTTC. V gene TRBV7-2 combines with J gene TRBJ2-1; 12 bases are shared with TRBD2. V was pared by 5 bases and J by 9 bases, with 8 bases of the junction left unmatched. The CDR3 is 15 amino acids. The V gene's germline CDR1 is SGHTA and CDR2 FQGNSA. Full variable domain (outside the CDR3, taken from reference TRBV7-2 and TRBJ2-1): GAGVSQSPSNKVTEKGKDVELRCDPISGHTALYWYRQSLGQGLEFLIYFQGNSAPDKSGLPSDRFSAERTGGSVSTLTIQRTQQEDSAVYLCASSIPGTSGPEQFFGPGTRLTVL.

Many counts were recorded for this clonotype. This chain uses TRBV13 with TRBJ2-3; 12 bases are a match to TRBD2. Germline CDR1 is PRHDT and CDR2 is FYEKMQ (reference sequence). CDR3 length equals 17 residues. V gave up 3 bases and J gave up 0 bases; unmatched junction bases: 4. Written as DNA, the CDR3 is TGTGCCAGCAGCTTGAGGACTAGCGGGACTAGCACAGATACGCAGTATTTT. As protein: CASSLRTSGTSTDTQYF.

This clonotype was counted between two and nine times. This CDR3 is CASRKQGALGYTF. The CDR3 nucleotides are TGTGCCAGCAGAAAACAGGGGGCGCTGGGCTACACCTTC. The genes are TRBV27 and TRBJ1-2; TRBD1 agrees at 9 bases. The CDR3 contains 13 residues. The germline CDR1 and CDR2 sequences are MNHEY and SMNVEV (reference sequence). The ends lost 6 bases at V and 8 bases at J; junction bases unmatched: 7.

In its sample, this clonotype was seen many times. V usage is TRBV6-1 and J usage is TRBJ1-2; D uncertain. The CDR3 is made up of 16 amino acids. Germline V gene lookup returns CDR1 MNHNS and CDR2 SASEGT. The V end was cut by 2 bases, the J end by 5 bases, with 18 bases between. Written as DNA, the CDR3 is TGTGCCAGCAGTGAATCGGCAGGATCCCTAATGTATGGCTACACCTTC. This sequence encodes CASSESAGSLMYGYTF.

The CDR3 here is CATSRDRGLAGRVFF. CDR3 DNA: TGTGCCACCAGCAGAGATAGGGGTTTAGCGGGAAGGGTGTTCTTC. The chain uses TRBV15 and TRBJ2-1, with TRBD2 matching over 8 bases. CDR3 length: 15 amino acids. Trimming took 0 bases from V and 15 from J; bases not matched to a gene: 13. The germline V gene encodes CDR1 LNHNV and CDR2 YYDKDF (reference sequence).

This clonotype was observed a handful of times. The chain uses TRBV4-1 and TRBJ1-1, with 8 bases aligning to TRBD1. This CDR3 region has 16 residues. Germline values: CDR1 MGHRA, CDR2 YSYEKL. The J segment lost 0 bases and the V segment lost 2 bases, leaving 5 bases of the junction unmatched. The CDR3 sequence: CASSQRRDRMNTEAFF. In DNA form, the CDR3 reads TGCGCCAGCAGCCAACGCCGGGACAGGATGAACACTGAAGCTTTCTTT.

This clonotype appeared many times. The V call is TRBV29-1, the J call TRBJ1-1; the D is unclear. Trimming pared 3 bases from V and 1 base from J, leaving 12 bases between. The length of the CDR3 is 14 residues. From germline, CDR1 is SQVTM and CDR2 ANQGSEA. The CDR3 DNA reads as TGCAGCGTTGAGGCTGGCAGTGCGAACACTGAAGCTTTCTTT. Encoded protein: CSVEAGSANTEAFF. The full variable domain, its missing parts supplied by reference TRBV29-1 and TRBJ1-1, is SAVISQKPSRDICQRGTSLTIQCQVDSQVTMMFWYRQQPGQSLTLIATANQGSEATYESGFVIDKFPISRPNLTFSTLTVSNMSPEDSSIYLCSVEAGSANTEAFFGQGTRLTVV.

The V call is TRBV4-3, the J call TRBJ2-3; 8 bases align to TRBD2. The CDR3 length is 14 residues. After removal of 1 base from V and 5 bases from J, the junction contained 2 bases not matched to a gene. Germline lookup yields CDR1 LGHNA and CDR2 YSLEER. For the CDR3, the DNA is TGCGCCAGCAGCCAAGGAGCGGGAGTAGATACGCAGTATTTT. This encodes CASSQGAGVDTQYF.

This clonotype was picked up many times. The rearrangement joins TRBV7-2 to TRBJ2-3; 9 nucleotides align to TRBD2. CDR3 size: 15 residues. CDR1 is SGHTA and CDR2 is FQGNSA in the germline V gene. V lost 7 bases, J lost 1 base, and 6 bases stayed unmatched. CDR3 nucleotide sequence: TGTGCCAGCACCCTAGCGGGGTCTGGCACAGATACGCAGTATTTT. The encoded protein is CASTLAGSGTDTQYF.

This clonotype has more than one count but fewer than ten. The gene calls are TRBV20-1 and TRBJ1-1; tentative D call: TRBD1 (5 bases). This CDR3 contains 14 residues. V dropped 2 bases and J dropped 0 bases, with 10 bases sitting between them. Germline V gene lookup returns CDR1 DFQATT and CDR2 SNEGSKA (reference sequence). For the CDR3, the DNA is TGCAGTGCTAGAAGGGCAGGGATGAACACTGAAGCTTTCTTT. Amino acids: CSARRAGMNTEAFF.

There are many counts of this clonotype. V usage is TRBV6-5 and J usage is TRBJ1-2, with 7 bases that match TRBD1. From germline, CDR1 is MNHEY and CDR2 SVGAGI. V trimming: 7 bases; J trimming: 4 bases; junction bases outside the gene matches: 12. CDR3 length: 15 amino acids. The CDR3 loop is CASTSSYRGFYGYTF. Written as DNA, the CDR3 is TGTGCCAGCACCTCTTCCTACAGGGGCTTCTATGGCTACACCTTC.

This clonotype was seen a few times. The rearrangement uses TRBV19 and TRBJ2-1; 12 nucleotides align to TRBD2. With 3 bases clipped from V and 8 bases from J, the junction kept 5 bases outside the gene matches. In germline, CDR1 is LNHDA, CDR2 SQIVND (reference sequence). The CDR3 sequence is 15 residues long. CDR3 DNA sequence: TGTGCCAGTAGTATCCGGACTAGCGGGGTCGATGAGCAGTTCTTC. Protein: CASSIRTSGVDEQFF. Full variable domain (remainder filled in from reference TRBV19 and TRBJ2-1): DGGITQSPKYLFRKEGQNVTLSCEQNLNHDAMYWYRQDPGQGLRLIYYSQIVNDFQKGDIAEGYSVSREKKESFPLTVTSAQKNPTAFYLCASSIRTSGVDEQFFGPGTRLTVL.

DNA for the CDR3: TGTGCCAGCAGCGGCGGAGCCCCTTCCGACGAGCAGTACTTC. This encodes CASSGGAPSDEQYF. The chain employs TRBV9 and TRBJ2-7, with D hard to call. Trimming removed 3 bases at V and 5 bases at J, with 15 bases between. Germline-derived CDR1 and CDR2 are SGDLS and YYNGEE. The CDR3 is 14 residues long.

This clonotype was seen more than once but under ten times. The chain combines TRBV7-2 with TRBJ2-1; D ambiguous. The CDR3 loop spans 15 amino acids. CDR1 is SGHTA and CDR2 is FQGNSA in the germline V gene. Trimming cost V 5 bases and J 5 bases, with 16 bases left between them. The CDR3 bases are TGTGCCAGCAGCAAAGCCCGGGCCTTGAACAATGAGCAGTTCTTC. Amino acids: CASSKARALNNEQFF.

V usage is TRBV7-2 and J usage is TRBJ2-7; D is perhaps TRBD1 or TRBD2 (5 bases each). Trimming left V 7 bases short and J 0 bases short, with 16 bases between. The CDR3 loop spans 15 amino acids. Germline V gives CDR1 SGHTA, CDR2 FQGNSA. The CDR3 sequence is CASTVPGRNSYEQYF. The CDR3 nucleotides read TGTGCCAGCACCGTACCGGGGCGGAACTCCTACGAGCAGTACTTC.

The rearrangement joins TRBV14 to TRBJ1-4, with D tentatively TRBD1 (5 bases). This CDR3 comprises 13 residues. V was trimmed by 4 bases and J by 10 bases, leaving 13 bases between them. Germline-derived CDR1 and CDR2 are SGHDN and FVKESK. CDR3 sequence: CASSLQGGGKLFF. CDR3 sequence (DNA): TGTGCCAGCAGCCTGCAGGGAGGTGGAAAACTGTTTTTT.

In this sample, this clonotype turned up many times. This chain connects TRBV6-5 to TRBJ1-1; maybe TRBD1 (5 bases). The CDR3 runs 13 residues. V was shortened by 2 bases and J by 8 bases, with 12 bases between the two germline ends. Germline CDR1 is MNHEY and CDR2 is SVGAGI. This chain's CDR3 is CASSYSEGREAFF. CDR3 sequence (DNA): TGTGCCAGCAGTTACAGCGAGGGGCGGGAAGCTTTCTTT.

CDR3 residues: CASSLGREEQYF. The CDR3 DNA is TGTGCCAGCAGCTTGGGGAGGGAGGAGCAGTACTTC. V is TRBV7-9 and J is TRBJ2-7; 7 positions agree with TRBD2. The V gene end was trimmed by 3 bases and the J gene end by 7 bases; junction bases not matched to a gene: 3. This CDR3 has 12 amino acids. Per the germline V gene, CDR1 is SEHNR and CDR2 is FQNEAQ (reference sequence).

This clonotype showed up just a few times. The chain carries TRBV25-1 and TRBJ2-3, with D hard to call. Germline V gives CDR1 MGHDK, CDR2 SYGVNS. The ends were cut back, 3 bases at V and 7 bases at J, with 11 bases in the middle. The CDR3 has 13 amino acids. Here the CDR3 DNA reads TGTGCCAGCAGTGACCCAGTTACGCATACGCAGTATTTT. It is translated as CASSDPVTHTQYF.

The CDR3 DNA is TGTGCCAGCTCACCCGGCGCGGTGCGGAGCACAGATACGCAGTATTTT. Residues: CASSPGAVRSTDTQYF. The V and J genes are TRBV18 and TRBJ2-3; D uncertain. The CDR3 is 16 residues long. The germline gives CDR1 KGHSH, CDR2 LQKENI. Deletions cut 3 bases from V and 0 bases from J, with 13 bases between.

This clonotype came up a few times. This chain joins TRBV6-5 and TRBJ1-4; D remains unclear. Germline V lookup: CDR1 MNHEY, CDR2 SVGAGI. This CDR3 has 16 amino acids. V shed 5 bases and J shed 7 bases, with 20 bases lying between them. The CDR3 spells CASSPFPNMGAEKLFF. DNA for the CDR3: TGTGCCAGCAGTCCTTTTCCTAACATGGGCGCTGAAAAACTGTTTTTT.

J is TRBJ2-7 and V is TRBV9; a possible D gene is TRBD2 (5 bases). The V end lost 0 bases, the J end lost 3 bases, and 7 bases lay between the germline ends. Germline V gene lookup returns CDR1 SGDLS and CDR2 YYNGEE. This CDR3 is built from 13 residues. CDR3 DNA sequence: TGTGCCAGCAGCGTAGGACTATTCTACGAGCAGTACTTC. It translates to CASSVGLFYEQYF.

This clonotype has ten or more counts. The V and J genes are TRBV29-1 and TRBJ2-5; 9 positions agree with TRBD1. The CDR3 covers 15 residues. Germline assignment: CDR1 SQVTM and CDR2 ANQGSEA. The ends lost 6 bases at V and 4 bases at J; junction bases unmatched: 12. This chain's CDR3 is CSVGENRGRAETQYF. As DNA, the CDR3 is TGCAGCGTCGGGGAGAACAGGGGGCGTGCAGAGACCCAGTACTTC.

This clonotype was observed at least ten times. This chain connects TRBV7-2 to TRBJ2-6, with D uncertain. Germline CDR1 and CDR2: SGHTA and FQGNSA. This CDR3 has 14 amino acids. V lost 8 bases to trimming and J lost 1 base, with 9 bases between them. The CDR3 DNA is TGTGCCAGCTTTACGCCTTCTGGGGCCAACGTCCTGACTTTC. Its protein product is CASFTPSGANVLTF.

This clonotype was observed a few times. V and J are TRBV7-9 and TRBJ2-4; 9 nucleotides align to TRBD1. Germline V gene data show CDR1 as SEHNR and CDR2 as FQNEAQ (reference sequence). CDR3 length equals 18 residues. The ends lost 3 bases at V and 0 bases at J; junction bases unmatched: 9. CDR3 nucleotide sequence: TGTGCCAGCAGCTTCAGAGGACAGGGACAGGGAGCCAAAAACATTCAGTACTTC. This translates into CASSFRGQGQGAKNIQYF.